The 13 T cell receptor beta chains in this list originate from one sample, sequenced in a study of tumor and adjacent non-tumor tissue in lung cancer. No cell sorting was done before RNA was extracted from the tissue. Distant lung tissue was collected more than 3 cm away from the tumor edge. TCRbeta libraries were built with three rounds of nested PCR, modified from ARM-PCR. MiXCR was run by TCRdb on the multiplex PCR reads, yielding one entry per CDR3 protein. The sample has more than 75,000 distinct CDR3 sequences, about 80% seen once. Sequencing was carried out using distant non-tumor lung tissue. The source of these receptors is a man aged 60 to 69 with small cell lung cancer.

As to this clonotype: The junction departs from the called germline gene at one end, perhaps through a read error. The chain joins TRBV2 to TRBJ2-7, with a tentative D call TRBD1 (5 bases). CDR1 SNHLY and CDR2 FYNNEI come from the germline V gene. The CDR3 runs to 14 residues. For the CDR3, the DNA is TGTGCCAGCAGCGCTGACAGAAGAGATTACGAGCTGTACTTC. This encodes CASSADRRDYELYF.

DNA of the CDR3: TGCGCCAGCAAGACGGACAGGGTGAGTGATACGCAGTATTTT. It is translated as CASKTDRVSDTQYF. This chain connects TRBV10-1 to TRBJ2-3, with 8 bases identical to TRBD1. Germline V gives CDR1 WNHNN, CDR2 SYGVQD (reference sequence). The CDR3 extends over 14 amino acids. V gave up 7 bases and J gave up 6 bases; unmatched junction bases: 9.

Comments on this clonotype: One junction end disagrees with the germline gene, perhaps due to a read error. This sequence joins TRBV11-2 and TRBJ2-2; TRBD2 agrees at 7 bases. CDR1 SGHAT and CDR2 FQNNGV come from the germline V gene. This CDR3 is 14 amino acids long. CDR3 protein: CTSSLARETGELFF. The CDR3 coding sequence is TGTACCAGCAGCTTAGCGCGGGAGACTGGGGAGTTGTTTTTT.

This clonotype appeared many times. The chain couples TRBV20-1 to TRBJ2-2; 7 bases are shared with TRBD1. CDR1 and CDR2 (germline): DFQATT, SNEGSKA (reference sequence). The CDR3 consists of 16 residues. V dropped 0 bases and J dropped 5; count of bases not matched to a gene: 9. The CDR3 protein is CSARDPTGTATGELFF. As DNA, the CDR3 is TGCAGTGCTAGAGATCCTACCGGGACAGCGACCGGGGAGCTGTTTTTT.

This clonotype is labeled medium-sized (0.01 to 0.1%). The chain recombines TRBV29-1 with TRBJ1-5, with no clear D. Germline CDR1 reads SQVTM; CDR2 reads ANQGSEA. CDR3 length: 13 residues. Trimming removed 7 bases from V and 4 bases from J, with 14 bases in between. CDR3 nucleotides: TGCAGCGCGAGGGCAGGCACTAATCAGCCCCAGCATTTT. Protein product: CSARAGTNQPQHF.

V gene TRBV6-1 combines with J gene TRBJ2-1, with 11 bases that match TRBD2. The junction had 12 bases not matched to a gene; V was cut back by 6 bases and J by 5 bases. From germline, CDR1 is MNHNS and CDR2 SASEGT. CDR3 size: 17 residues. The CDR3 loop is CASSTPRLAGIHNEQFF. The CDR3 coding sequence is TGTGCCAGCAGCACGCCAAGACTAGCGGGAATCCACAATGAGCAGTTCTTC.

The chain carries TRBV20-1 and TRBJ2-7; 9 bases are a match to TRBD2. With 5 bases clipped from V and 2 bases from J, the junction kept 10 bases outside the gene matches. The germline V gene has CDR1 DFQATT and CDR2 SNEGSKA (reference sequence). The CDR3 has 15 amino acids. The chain's CDR3 is CSAELGTSRPYEQYF. The CDR3, as DNA: TGCAGTGCTGAACTCGGGACTAGCAGGCCCTACGAGCAGTACTTC.

On this clonotype itself: The junction and the germline gene differ at one end; a read error may be behind it. This rearrangement joins TRBV6-1 to TRBJ2-3, with 11 bases fitting TRBD1. This CDR3 contains 16 residues. CDR1 and CDR2 (germline): MNHNS, SASEGT. The CDR3 DNA follows: TGTGCCAGCAGTGAAGGGGACGGACAGGGGGCGGATAGGCAGTTTTTT. Amino acid sequence: CASSEGDGQGADRQFF.

As for this clonotype: Just one base apart from a much larger clone, this may be a read error. The chain carries TRBV28 and TRBJ2-7; 7 bases map to TRBD2. Per germline, CDR1 MDHEN and CDR2 SYDVKM. The V and J ends lost 7 bases and 0 bases, in that order; junction bases with no gene match: 9. The CDR3 has 15 residues. The chain's CDR3 is CASNSGRRSSYEQYF. CDR3 nucleotide sequence: TGTGCCAGCAATTCCGGGAGGCGAAGCTCCTACGAGCAGTACTTC.

This clonotype was counted a single time. The junction differs from germline at one of its ends, possibly a read error. This chain uses TRBV6-1 with TRBJ2-3; D is possibly TRBD2 (6 bases). Germline lookup yields CDR1 MNHNS and CDR2 SASEGT. The CDR3 consists of 18 residues. The CDR3 loop reads CVSSSLGAGLLGSELQYF. In DNA, the CDR3 is TGTGTCAGCAGCTCCCTAGGGGCGGGACTCCTGGGCTCGGAGCTGCAGTATTTT.

This clonotype was recorded once. One end of the junction does not line up with germline, which may come from a read error. The V and J genes are TRBV6-5 and TRBJ2-1; tentatively, D is TRBD1 (6 bases). This CDR3 is built from 16 residues. CDR1 and CDR2 (germline): MNHEY, SVGAGI. The CDR3 is CAGSMARGSTYNEQFF. In DNA form, the CDR3 reads TGTGCCGGCAGTATGGCTAGGGGGAGTACTTACAATGAGCAGTTCTTC.

This rearrangement joins TRBV20-1 to TRBJ2-1; maybe TRBD2 (6 bases). V was trimmed by 6 bases and J by 7 bases, leaving 19 bases between them. The germline V gene has CDR1 DFQATT and CDR2 SNEGSKA (reference sequence). There are 14 residues in the CDR3. CDR3 bases: TGCAGTGCAGGCCGACTAGTCAGGACGAATGAGCAGTTCTTC. Encoded protein: CSAGRLVRTNEQFF.

The gene calls are TRBV24-1 and TRBJ2-2; D call uncertain. There are 15 residues in the CDR3. Trimming pared 1 base from V and 1 base from J, leaving 6 bases between. The germline CDR1 and CDR2 sequences are KGHDR and SFDVKD. CDR3 region: CATSDFGKNTGELFF. The DNA for the CDR3 is TGTGCCACCAGTGATTTCGGCAAGAACACCGGGGAGCTGTTTTTT.